The entry below describes one TCR beta chain. Its target is not known. These data originate in a study of molecular identifiers for immune sequencing clone quantification. Study details: Naive CD8 cell RNA, from 20,000 or 100,000 cells, was split five ways in replicates, with four sequenced.

General study points: Under 1% of molecules in naive cells, but over 98% of effector molecules, belonged to clones above 20 RNA copies. Jurkat TCR RNA from one cell was spiked into roughly 1 million naive cells, and it was reportedly detectable there.

The naive CD8 libraries originated from between roughly 18,000 and 1,100,000 sorted cells and drew on 10%, 30% or 50% RNA. V was shortened by 7 bases and J by 12 bases, with 21 bases between the two germline ends. The CDR3 runs to 13 residues. TCRdb re-called the PCR reads with MiXCR, one entry per CDR3 protein. Of hundreds of thousands of distinct CDR3 sequences detected, about 25% appear once; the ten largest clones hold roughly 0.83%. The clonotype was recovered from a human donor in good health. Some libraries in this study had Jurkat cell RNA spiked in. V gene TRBV12-3 or TRBV12-4 combines with J gene TRBJ1-1; D possibly corresponds to TRBD1 (6 bases). Sequenced sample: naive CD8+ T cells from blood, with Jurkat cell RNA spiked in. Subset here: FACS-sorted CD8+CD4-CCR7+CD45RA+ naive T cells. The CDR3 DNA is TGTGCCAGCAAACCACCGGGACACCAAGAAACTTTCTTT. Translating gives CASKPPGHQETFF.